The present TCR beta chain was sequenced within a study of OX40 agonist ivuxolimab in advanced cancers. Study details: The study gave patients intravenous ivuxolimab at 0.01 to 10 mg/kg every 2 weeks.

TCRdb keeps only in-frame clones here, not all; method: immunoSEQ multiplex PCR. The sample carries 74,000 or so clones, less than 95% recorded once. There are 17 residues in the CDR3. V was cut by 0 bases and J by 4 bases, with 16 bases left in between. From germline, CDR1 is LGHNA and CDR2 YSLEER. The TCR sequence derives from an adult with an advanced solid tumor such as melanoma, head and neck, liver or kidney cancer. The starting material was CD4+ or CD8+ T cells sorted from blood, obtained in a trial of the OX40 agonist ivuxolimab. V and J are TRBV4-3 and TRBJ2-1, with D maybe TRBD2 (7 bases). CDR3 nucleotides: TGCGCCAGCAGCCAAGACATCCCGGGGGGCCCGTACAATGAGCAGTTCTTC. It specifies CASSQDIPGGPYNEQFF.